What follows are 8 T cell receptor beta chains derived from one specimen sequenced in a study of T cell responses to AZD1222 COVID-19 vaccine. This table comes from immunoSEQ multiplex PCR, and its TCRdb copy is limited to in-frame clones, with some not included. The profile shows about 160,000 clones, about 90% of them singletons. The sequencing used peripheral blood, collected on day 0 of AZD1222 vaccination. The receptors stem from an adult in good health.

The chain links TRBV2 to TRBJ1-6; D gene uncertain. V was clipped by 8 bases and J by 0 bases, with 11 bases between them. Germline loops: CDR1 SNHLY, CDR2 FYNNEI. The CDR3 contains 15 residues. This chain's CDR3 is CASAPEVSYNSPLHF. In DNA, the CDR3 is TGTGCCAGCGCTCCTGAGGTCTCCTATAATTCACCCCTCCACTTT.

The rearrangement uses TRBV18 and TRBJ1-4; D remains ambiguous. Germline loops: CDR1 KGHSH, CDR2 LQKENI. The V and J ends lost 2 bases and 7 bases respectively, with 8 bases between them. The CDR3 has 13 residues. The CDR3 loop is CASSPRGSEKLFF. CDR3 bases: TGTGCCAGCTCACCAAGAGGGTCTGAAAAACTGTTTTTT.

The chain has TRBV9 and TRBJ2-7; possibly TRBD1 or TRBD2 for D (7 bases each). Germline CDR1 SGDLS, CDR2 YYNGEE. The CDR3 runs to 17 residues. Trimming took off 3 bases at V and 1 base at J, with 20 bases between the two ends. CDR3 sequence reads: CASSDPRGTTESYEQYF. The CDR3 nucleotides are TGTGCCAGCAGCGATCCCAGGGGGACTACCGAGTCCTACGAGCAGTACTTC.

The chain couples TRBV4-2 to TRBJ1-1; the D is unclear. V was clipped by 1 base and J by 2 bases, with 11 bases between them. The CDR3 has 15 amino acids. Germline loops: CDR1 LGHNA, CDR2 YNFKEQ. CDR3 nucleotide sequence: TGTGCCAGCAGCCAAGCGGGAAGGGTAAACACTGAAGCTTTCTTT. It codes for CASSQAGRVNTEAFF.

The chain has TRBV6-5 and TRBJ2-7; perhaps TRBD1 as D (6 bases). CDR3 size: 15 residues. V lost 2 bases to trimming and J lost 6 bases, with 17 bases between them. Per the germline V gene, CDR1 is MNHEY and CDR2 is SVGAGI. The CDR3 region is CASSYTNQGLGEQYF. The CDR3 nucleotides are TGTGCCAGCAGTTACACTAACCAGGGGCTGGGCGAGCAGTACTTC.

This clone was recorded once. The genes are TRBV11-3 and TRBJ1-2; D gene uncertain. The V end lost 1 base, the J end lost 8 bases, and 11 bases lay between the germline ends. This CDR3 spans 13 amino acids. CDR1 is SGHNT, CDR2 YENEEA, per germline. The CDR3 reads CASSLVLAGGYTF. In DNA, the CDR3 is TGTGCCAGCAGCTTAGTTCTGGCGGGAGGCTACACCTTC.

The J gene is TRBJ2-7, the V gene TRBV5-1; D call uncertain. Per the germline V gene, CDR1 is SGHRS and CDR2 is YFSETQ. The CDR3 contains 11 residues. V was trimmed by 0 bases and J by 5 bases, leaving 3 bases between them. The CDR3 DNA is TGCGCCAGCAGCTTGGGGGACGAGCAGTACTTC. Its translation: CASSLGDEQYF.

As to this clone: In the same sample, other DNA sequences code for this CDR3. The chain is built from TRBV19 and TRBJ2-2; D is uncertain. The CDR3 length is 12 residues. Germline assignment: CDR1 LNHDA and CDR2 SQIVND (reference sequence). Trimming pared 3 bases from V and 7 bases from J, leaving 6 bases between. CDR3 region: CASSIGGGELFF. The CDR3 nucleotides read TGTGCCAGTAGTATCGGCGGCGGGGAGCTGTTTTTT.